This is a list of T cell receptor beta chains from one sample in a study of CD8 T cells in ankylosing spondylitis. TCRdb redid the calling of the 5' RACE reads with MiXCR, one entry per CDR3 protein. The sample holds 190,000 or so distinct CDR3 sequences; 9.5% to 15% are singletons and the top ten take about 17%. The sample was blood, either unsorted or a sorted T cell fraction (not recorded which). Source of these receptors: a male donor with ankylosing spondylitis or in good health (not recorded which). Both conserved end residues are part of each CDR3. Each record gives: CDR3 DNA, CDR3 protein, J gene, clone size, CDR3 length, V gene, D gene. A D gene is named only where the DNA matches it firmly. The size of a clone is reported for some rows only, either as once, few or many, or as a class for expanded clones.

CDR3 DNA: TGTGCCAGCAGTTACGGCGGGCAGGGGGGGGACACCGGGGAGCTGTTTTTT
CDR3 protein: CASSYGGQGGDTGELFF
J gene: TRBJ2-2
clone size: few
CDR3 length: 17
V gene: TRBV6-5
D gene: -

CDR3 DNA: TGTGCCAGCAGTCCCCTTGCCACCGGGGAGCTGTTTTTT
CDR3 protein: CASSPLATGELFF
J gene: TRBJ2-2
clone size: many
CDR3 length: 13
V gene: TRBV6-1
D gene: -

CDR3 DNA: TGTGCCAGCACTGGCCAGGGGGTTAACTACGAGCAGTACTTC
CDR3 protein: CASTGQGVNYEQYF
J gene: TRBJ2-7
clone size: -
CDR3 length: 14
V gene: TRBV27
D gene: TRBD1

CDR3 DNA: TGTGCCAGCAGCTTAGTAGGCCCGGGAGGAGAGACCCAGTACTTC
CDR3 protein: CASSLVGPGGETQYF
J gene: TRBJ2-5
clone size: many
CDR3 length: 15
V gene: TRBV7-9
D gene: TRBD2

CDR3 DNA: TGCAGTGCTAGAGATAAAGGAACCCAGTACTTC
CDR3 protein: CSARDKGTQYF
J gene: TRBJ2-5
clone size: few
CDR3 length: 11
V gene: TRBV20-1
D gene: -

CDR3 DNA: TGTGCCAGCACCGTTAGGAGTTGGGGGACAGGGAACTACAATGAGCAGTTCTTC
CDR3 protein: CASTVRSWGTGNYNEQFF
J gene: TRBJ2-1
clone size: few
CDR3 length: 18
V gene: TRBV11-2
D gene: TRBD1

CDR3 DNA: TGTGCCAGCAGTTTGACAGAACTGAACACTGAAGCTTTCTTT
CDR3 protein: CASSLTELNTEAFF
J gene: TRBJ1-1
clone size: few
CDR3 length: 14
V gene: TRBV12-3/TRBV12-4
D gene: -

CDR3 DNA: TGTGCCTGGAACCGGTTAACTGACGAGCAGTACTTC
CDR3 protein: CAWNRLTDEQYF
J gene: TRBJ2-7
clone size: few
CDR3 length: 12
V gene: TRBV30
D gene: -

CDR3 DNA: TGCGCCAGCAGCCCTACAGGGGCCGGGGAGCTGTTTTTT
CDR3 protein: CASSPTGAGELFF
J gene: TRBJ2-2
clone size: few
CDR3 length: 13
V gene: TRBV4-1
D gene: TRBD1

CDR3 DNA: TGTGCCAGCAGTGACACCGCAGGGGGCCGTTACAATGAGCAGTTCTTC
CDR3 protein: CASSDTAGGRYNEQFF
J gene: TRBJ2-1
clone size: -
CDR3 length: 16
V gene: TRBV2
D gene: TRBD1

CDR3 DNA: TGTGCCAGCGTTCGACAGGGCCCCCACAATGAGCAGTTCTTC
CDR3 protein: CASVRQGPHNEQFF
J gene: TRBJ2-1
clone size: few
CDR3 length: 14
V gene: TRBV6-5
D gene: TRBD1

CDR3 DNA: TGCGCCAGCAGCTTGGAACCCGTCGAGTGGGGGAGAGGTTCCTACGAGCAGTACTTC
CDR3 protein: CASSLEPVEWGRGSYEQYF
J gene: TRBJ2-7
clone size: -
CDR3 length: 19
V gene: TRBV5-1
D gene: -